The T cell receptor (beta chain) under discussion was sequenced for a study of CD8 T cells in Susac syndrome. The overall study: Patients with Susac syndrome were therapy-naive, on corticosteroids, or on intravenous immunoglobulin alone at blood draw.

Of note for this clonotype: What it recognizes is unknown.

This CDR3 has 13 amino acids. Germline CDR1 MNHEY, CDR2 SMNVEV (reference sequence). The germline V and J ends were trimmed by 5 bases and 2 bases, with 10 bases remaining between them. Study-wide results and caveats: Clonal expansion did not appear in Susac syndrome CD4+ T cell repertoires.

RNA amounts of about 0.5 to 1 ug underwent reverse transcription with random hexamers. By means of immunoSEQ multiplex PCR, TCR beta CDR3 spanning 54 Vbeta and 13 Jbeta underwent amplification. A single record per CDR3 protein comes from TCRdb applying MiXCR to the immunoSEQ multiplex PCR reads. The sample yields about 190,000 distinct CDR3 sequences, approximately 96% seen once. In contrast to the negatively isolated CD8+ and CD4+ T cells, TEMRA cells were FACS-enriched. Sequences were obtained from CD4+ T cells from PBMCs. This sequence joins TRBV27 and TRBJ2-7, with D perhaps matching TRBD1 (5 bases). The clonotype originates from a human donor with Susac syndrome. CDR3 DNA sequence: TGTGCCAGCAGTCCGGACAAGACCTACGAGCAGTACTTC. Its protein product is CASSPDKTYEQYF.